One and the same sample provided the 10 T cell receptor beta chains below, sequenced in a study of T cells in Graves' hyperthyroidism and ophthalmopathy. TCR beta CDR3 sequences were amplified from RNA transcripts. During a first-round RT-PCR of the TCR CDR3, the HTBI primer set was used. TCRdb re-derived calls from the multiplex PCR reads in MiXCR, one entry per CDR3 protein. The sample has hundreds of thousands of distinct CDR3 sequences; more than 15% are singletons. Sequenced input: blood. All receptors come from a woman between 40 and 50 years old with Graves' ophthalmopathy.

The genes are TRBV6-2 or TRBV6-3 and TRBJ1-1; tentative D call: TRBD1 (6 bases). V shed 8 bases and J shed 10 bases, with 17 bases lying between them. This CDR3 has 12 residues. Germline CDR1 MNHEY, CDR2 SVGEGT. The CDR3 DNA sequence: TGTGCCAGCGCGGGACACTCAACCCTAGCTTTCTTT. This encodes CASAGHSTLAFF.

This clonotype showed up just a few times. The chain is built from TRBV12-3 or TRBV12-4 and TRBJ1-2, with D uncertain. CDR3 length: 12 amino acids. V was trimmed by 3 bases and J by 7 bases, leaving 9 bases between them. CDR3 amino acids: CASSFPLGGYTF. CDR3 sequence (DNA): TGTGCCAGCAGTTTTCCATTAGGTGGCTACACCTTC.

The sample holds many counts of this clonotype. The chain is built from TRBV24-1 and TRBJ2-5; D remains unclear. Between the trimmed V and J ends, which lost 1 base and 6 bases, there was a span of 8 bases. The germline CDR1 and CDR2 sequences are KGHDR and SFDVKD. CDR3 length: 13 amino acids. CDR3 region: CATSDFGGQTQYF. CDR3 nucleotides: TGTGCCACCAGTGATTTCGGCGGTCAGACCCAGTACTTC.

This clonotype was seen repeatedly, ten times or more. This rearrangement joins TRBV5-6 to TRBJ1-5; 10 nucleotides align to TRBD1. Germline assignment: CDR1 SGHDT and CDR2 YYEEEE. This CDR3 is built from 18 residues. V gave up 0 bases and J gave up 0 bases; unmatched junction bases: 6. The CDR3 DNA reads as TGTGCCAGCAGCTTGGCAGGGACAGGGGTACGTAGCAATCAGCCCCAGCATTTT. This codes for CASSLAGTGVRSNQPQHF.

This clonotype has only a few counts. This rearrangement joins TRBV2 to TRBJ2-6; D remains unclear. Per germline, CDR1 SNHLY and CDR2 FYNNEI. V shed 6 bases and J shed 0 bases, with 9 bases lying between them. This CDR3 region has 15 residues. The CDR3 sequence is CASRTASSGANVLTF. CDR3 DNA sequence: TGTGCCAGCAGGACGGCAAGCTCTGGGGCCAACGTCCTGACTTTC.

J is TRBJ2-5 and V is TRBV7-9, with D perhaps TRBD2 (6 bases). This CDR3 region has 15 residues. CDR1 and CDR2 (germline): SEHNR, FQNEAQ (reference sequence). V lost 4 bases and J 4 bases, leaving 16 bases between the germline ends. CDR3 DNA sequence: TGTGCCAGCAGCTCTCCGGGACGGGGGTTAGAGACCCAGTACTTC. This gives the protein CASSSPGRGLETQYF.

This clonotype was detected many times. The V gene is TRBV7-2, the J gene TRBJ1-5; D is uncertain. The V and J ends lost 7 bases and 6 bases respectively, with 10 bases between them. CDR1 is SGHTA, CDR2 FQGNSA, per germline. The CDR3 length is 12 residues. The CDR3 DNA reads TGTGCCAGCAACTCCCCGGGTCAGCCCCAGCATTTT. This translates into CASNSPGQPQHF.

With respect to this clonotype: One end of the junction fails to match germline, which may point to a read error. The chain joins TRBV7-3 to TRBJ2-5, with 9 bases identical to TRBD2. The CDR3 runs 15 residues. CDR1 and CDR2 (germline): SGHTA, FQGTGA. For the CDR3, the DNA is TGTGCCAGCTGCTTAAGCGGGGGGTTTGGAGAGACCCAGTACTTC. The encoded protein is CASCLSGGFGETQYF.

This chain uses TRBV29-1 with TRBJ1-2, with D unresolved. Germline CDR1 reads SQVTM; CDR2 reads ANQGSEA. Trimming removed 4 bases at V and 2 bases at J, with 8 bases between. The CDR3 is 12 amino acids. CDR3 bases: TGCAGCGTTGTGTCGGTAAACTATGGCTACACCTTC. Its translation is CSVVSVNYGYTF.

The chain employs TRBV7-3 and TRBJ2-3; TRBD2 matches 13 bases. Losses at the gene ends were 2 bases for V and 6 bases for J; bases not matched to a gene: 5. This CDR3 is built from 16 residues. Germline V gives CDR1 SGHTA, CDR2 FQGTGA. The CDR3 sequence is CASSLGGLAGTDTQYF. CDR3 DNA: TGTGCCAGCAGCTTAGGGGGACTAGCGGGAACCGATACGCAGTATTTT.